This T cell receptor beta chain was identified in a study of T cell changes during pregnancy in multiple sclerosis. The assay was immunoSEQ multiplex PCR, and TCRdb's table has in-frame clones only and misses some. The sample has around 47,000 clones; approximately 96% are singletons. Per germline, CDR1 SGDLS and CDR2 YYNGEE. This CDR3 comprises 17 residues. J lost 0 bases, V lost 0 bases, and 6 bases had no gene match. This clonotype was obtained from a female donor with multiple sclerosis, enrolled in a pregnancy study. This chain connects TRBV9 to TRBJ2-1; 7 bases match TRBD2. The sequencing here drew on peripheral blood, taken in the second trimester of pregnancy. The CDR3 loop is CASSVARGFSSYNEQFF. In nucleotides, the CDR3 is TGTGCCAGCAGCGTAGCGCGGGGGTTTAGCTCCTACAATGAGCAGTTCTTC.